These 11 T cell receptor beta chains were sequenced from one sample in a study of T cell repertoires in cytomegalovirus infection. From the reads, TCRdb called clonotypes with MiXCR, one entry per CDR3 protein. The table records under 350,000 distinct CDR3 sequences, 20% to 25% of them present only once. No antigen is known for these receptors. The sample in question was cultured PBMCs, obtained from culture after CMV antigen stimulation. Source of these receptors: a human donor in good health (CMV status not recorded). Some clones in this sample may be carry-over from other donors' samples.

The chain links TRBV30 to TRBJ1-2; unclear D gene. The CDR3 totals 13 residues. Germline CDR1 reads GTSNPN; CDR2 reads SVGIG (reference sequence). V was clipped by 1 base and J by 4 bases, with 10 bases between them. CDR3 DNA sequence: TGTGCCTGGAGTGATGGGTACGGCTATGGCTACACCTTC. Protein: CAWSDGYGYGYTF.

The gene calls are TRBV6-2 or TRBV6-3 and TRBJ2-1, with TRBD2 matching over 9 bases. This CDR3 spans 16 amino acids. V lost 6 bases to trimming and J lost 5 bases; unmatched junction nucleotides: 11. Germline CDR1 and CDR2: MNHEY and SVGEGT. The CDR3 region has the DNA TGTGCCAGCAGAAAACATAGCGGGAGTAACGACAATGAGCAGTTCTTC. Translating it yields CASRKHSGSNDNEQFF.

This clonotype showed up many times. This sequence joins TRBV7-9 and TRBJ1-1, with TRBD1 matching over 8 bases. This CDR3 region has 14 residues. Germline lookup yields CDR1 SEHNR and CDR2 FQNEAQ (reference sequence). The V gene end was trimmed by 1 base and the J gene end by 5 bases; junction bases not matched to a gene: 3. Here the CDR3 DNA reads TGTGCCAGCAGCTTAGAACAGGGGGGAACTGAAGCTTTCTTT. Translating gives CASSLEQGGTEAFF.

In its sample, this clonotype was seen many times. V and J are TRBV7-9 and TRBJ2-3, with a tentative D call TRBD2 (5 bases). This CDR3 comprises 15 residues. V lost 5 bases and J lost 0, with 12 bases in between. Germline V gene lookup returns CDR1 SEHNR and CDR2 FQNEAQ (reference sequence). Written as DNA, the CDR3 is TGTGCCAGCAGCCTAAGCGGAATAAGCACAGATACGCAGTATTTT. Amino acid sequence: CASSLSGISTDTQYF.

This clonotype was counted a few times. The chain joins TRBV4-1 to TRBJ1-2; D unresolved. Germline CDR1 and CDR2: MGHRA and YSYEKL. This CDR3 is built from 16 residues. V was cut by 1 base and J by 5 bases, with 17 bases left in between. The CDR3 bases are TGCGCCAGCAGCCAAGTGAACAGAGCGGAGGGATATGGCTACACCTTC. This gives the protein CASSQVNRAEGYGYTF.

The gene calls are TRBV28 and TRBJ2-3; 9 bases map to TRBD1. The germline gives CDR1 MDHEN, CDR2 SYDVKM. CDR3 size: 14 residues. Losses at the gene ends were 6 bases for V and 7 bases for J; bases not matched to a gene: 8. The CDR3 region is CASSHEQGAYTQYF. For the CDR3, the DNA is TGTGCCAGCAGCCACGAACAGGGGGCTTATACGCAGTATTTT.

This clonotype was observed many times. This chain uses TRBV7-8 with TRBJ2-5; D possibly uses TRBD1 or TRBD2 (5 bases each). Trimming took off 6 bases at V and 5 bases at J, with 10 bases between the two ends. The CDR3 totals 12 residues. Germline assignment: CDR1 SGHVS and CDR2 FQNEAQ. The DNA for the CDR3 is TGTGCCAGCAGTACTGGGACGGAGACCCAGTACTTC. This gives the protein CASSTGTETQYF. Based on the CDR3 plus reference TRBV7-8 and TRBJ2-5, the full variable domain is GAGVSQSPRYKVAKRGQDVALRCDPISGHVSLFWYQQALGQGPEFLTYFQNEAQLDKSGLPSDRFFAERPEGSVSTLKIQRTQQEDSAVYLCASSTGTETQYFGPGTRLLVL.

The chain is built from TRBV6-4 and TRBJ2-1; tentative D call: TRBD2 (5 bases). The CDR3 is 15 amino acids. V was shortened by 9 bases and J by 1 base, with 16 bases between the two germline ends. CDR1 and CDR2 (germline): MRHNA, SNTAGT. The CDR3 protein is CASSEGEGSYNEQFF. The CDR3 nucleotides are TGTGCCAGTAGCGAGGGAGAGGGTTCCTACAATGAGCAGTTCTTC.

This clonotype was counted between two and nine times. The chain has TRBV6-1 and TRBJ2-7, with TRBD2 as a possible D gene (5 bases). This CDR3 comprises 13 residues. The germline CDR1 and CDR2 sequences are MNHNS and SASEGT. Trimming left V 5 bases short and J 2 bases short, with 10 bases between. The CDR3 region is CASSPSGTYEQYV. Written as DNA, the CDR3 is TGTGCCAGCAGTCCCAGCGGAACCTACGAGCAGTACGTC.

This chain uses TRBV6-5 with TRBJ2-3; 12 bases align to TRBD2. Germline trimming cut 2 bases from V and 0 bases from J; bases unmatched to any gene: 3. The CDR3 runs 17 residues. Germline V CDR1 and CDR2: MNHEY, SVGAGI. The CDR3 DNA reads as TGTGCCAGCAGTTACACTAGCGGGAGGTCTAGCACAGATACGCAGTATTTT. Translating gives CASSYTSGRSSTDTQYF.

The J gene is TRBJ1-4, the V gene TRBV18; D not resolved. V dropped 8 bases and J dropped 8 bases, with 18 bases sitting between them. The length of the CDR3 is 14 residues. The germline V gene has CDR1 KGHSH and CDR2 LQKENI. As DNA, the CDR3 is TGTGCCAGCCATCGCTCGCCTGGAGGGGAAAAACTGTTTTTT. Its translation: CASHRSPGGEKLFF.